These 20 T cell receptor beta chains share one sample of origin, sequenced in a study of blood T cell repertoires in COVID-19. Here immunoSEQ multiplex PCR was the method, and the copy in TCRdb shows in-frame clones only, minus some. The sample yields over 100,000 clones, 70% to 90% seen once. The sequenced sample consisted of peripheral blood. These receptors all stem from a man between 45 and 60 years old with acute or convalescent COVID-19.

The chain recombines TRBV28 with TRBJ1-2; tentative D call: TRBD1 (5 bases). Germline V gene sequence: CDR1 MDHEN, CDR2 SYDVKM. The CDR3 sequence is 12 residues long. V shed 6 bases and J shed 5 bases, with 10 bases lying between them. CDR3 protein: CASRIPGYGYTF. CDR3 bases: TGTGCCAGCAGGATCCCAGGGTATGGCTACACCTTC.

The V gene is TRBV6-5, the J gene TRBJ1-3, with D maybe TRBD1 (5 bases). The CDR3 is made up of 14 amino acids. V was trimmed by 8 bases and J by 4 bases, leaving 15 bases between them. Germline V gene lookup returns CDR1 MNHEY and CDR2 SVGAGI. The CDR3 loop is CASSSGLMGNTIYF. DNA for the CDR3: TGTGCCAGCTCGTCAGGGTTGATGGGAAACACCATATATTTT.

CDR3 coding DNA: TGCGCCAGCAGCCAAGAAAGAGTCGGGACAGGGGGTTATCAGCCCCAGCATTTT. As protein: CASSQERVGTGGYQPQHF. This chain uses TRBV4-1 with TRBJ1-5, with 11 positions matching TRBD1. Per germline, CDR1 MGHRA and CDR2 YSYEKL. The CDR3 covers 18 residues. The trim removed 0 bases at V and 5 bases at J, leaving 9 bases unmatched.

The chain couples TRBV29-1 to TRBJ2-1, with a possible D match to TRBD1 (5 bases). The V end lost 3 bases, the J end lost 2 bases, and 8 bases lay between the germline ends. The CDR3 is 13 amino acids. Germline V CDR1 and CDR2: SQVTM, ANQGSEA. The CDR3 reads CSVDRVTYNEQFF. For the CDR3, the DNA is TGCAGCGTTGACAGGGTTACCTACAATGAGCAGTTCTTC.

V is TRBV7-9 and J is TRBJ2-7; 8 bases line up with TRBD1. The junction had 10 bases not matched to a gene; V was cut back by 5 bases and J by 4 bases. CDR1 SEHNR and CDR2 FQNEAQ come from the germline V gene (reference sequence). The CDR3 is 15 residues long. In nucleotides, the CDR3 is TGTGCCAGCAGCACGGGACAGGCTGACTCGTACGAGCAGTACTTC. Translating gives CASSTGQADSYEQYF.

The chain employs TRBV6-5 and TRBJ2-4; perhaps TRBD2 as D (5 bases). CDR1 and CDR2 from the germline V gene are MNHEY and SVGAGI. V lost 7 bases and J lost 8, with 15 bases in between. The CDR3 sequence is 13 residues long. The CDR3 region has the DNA TGTGCCAGCACTCCCCCCGGGGATGACATTCAGTACTTC. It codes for CASTPPGDDIQYF.

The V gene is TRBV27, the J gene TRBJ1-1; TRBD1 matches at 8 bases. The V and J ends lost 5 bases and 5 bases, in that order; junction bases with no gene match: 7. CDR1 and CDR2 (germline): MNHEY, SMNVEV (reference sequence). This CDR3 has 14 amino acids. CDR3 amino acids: CASSPQGVGTEAFF. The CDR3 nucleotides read TGTGCCAGCAGTCCACAGGGGGTGGGAACTGAAGCTTTCTTT.

The DNA of the CDR3 is TGTGCCAGCAGTGCCGGCGGGAACTATGGCTACACCTTC. It yields the protein CASSAGGNYGYTF. The V gene is TRBV5-5, the J gene TRBJ1-2, with D unresolved. CDR1 and CDR2 from the germline V gene are SGHKS and YYEKEE (reference sequence). Trimming took off 5 bases at V and 2 bases at J, with 10 bases between the two ends. CDR3 size: 13 residues.

The CDR3 nucleotides read TGCGCCAGCAGCGGGAGCCCTGGCTGGGAGACCCAGTACTTC. This sequence encodes CASSGSPGWETQYF. The V and J genes are TRBV5-1 and TRBJ2-5; a possible D gene is TRBD2 (5 bases). The CDR3 totals 14 residues. The V gene lost 4 bases and the J gene lost 5 bases, with 15 bases spanning the gap. The germline CDR1 and CDR2 sequences are SGHRS and YFSETQ.

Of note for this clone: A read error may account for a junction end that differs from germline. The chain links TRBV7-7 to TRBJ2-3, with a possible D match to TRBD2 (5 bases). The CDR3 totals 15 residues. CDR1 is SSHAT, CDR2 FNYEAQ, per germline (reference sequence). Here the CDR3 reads CASSLAEGPTDTQYF. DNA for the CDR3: TGTGCTAGCAGCTTAGCAGAGGGCCCGACAGATACGCAGTATTTT.

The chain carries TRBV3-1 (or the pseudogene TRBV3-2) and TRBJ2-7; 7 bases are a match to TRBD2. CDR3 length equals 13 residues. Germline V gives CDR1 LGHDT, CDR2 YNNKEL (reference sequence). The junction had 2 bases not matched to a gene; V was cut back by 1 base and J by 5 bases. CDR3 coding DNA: TGTGCCAGCAGCCAAGGGGCGGGGGACGAGCAGTACTTC. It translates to CASSQGAGDEQYF.

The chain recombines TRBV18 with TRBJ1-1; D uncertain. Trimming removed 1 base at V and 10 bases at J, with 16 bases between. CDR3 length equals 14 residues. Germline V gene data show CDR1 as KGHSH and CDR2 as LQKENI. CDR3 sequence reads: CASSPLRTQFGAFF. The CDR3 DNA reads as TGTGCCAGCTCACCACTTCGGACTCAATTTGGAGCTTTCTTT.

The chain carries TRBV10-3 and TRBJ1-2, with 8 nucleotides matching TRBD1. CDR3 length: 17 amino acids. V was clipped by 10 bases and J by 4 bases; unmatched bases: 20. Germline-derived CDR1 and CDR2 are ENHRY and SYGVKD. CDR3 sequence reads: CATSSGTGGLRGYGYTF. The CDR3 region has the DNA TGTGCCACGTCTTCCGGGACAGGCGGCTTAAGAGGCTATGGCTACACCTTC.

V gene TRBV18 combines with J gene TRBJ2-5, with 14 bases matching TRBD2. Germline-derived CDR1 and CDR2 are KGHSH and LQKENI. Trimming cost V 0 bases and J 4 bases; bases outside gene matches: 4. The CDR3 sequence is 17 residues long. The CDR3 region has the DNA TGTGCCAGCTCACCACCGGGACTAGCGGGGGTGGTAGAGACCCAGTACTTC. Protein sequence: CASSPPGLAGVVETQYF.

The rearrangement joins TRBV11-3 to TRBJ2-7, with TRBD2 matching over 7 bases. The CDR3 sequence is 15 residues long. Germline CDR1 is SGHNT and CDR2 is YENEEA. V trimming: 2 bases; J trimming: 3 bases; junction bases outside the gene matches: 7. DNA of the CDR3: TGTGCCAGCAGCTTAAGCGGGGTAACCTTCTACGAGCAGTACTTC. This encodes CASSLSGVTFYEQYF.

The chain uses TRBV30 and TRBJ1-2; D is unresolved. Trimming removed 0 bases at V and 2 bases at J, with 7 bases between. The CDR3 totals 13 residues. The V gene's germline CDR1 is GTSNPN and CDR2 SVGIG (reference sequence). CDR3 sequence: CAWSVVQNYGYTF. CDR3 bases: TGTGCCTGGAGTGTAGTACAGAACTATGGCTACACCTTC.

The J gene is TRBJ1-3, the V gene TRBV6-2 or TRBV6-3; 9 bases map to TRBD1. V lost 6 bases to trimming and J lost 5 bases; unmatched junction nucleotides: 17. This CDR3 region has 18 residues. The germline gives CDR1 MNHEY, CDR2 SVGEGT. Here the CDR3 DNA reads TGTGCCAGCAGCCCTACCTTACCGGACAGGGGTTATCGAAACACCATATATTTT. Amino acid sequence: CASSPTLPDRGYRNTIYF.

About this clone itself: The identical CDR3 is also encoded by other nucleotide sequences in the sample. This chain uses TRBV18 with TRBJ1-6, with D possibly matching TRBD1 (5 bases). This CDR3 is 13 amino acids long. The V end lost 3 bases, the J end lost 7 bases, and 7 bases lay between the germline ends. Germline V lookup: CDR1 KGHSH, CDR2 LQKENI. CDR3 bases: TGTGCCAGCTCACCGGGGGGAAATTCACCCCTCCACTTT. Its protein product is CASSPGGNSPLHF.

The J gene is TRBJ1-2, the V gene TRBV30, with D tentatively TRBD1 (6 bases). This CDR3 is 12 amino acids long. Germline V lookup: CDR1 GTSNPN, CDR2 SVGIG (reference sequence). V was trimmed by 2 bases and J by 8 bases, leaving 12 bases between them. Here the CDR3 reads CAWSQTGGGYTF. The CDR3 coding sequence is TGTGCCTGGAGTCAGACAGGAGGAGGCTACACCTTC.

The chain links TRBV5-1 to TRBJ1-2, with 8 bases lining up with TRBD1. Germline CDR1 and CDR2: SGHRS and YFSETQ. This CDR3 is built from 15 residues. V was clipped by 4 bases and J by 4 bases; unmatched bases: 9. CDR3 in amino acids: CASSPGQVQGYGYTF. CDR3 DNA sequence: TGCGCCAGCAGCCCGGGACAGGTCCAGGGCTATGGCTACACCTTC.